Detailed here is one TCR beta chain. As yet, its antigen is unknown. Here immunoSEQ multiplex PCR was the method, and the copy in TCRdb shows in-frame clones only, minus some. The data show about 150,000 clones, about 89% seen once. The data were obtained in a study of T cell responses to AZD1222 COVID-19 vaccine. General observations from the study: The donor group comprised mostly white British people and more females; the analysis possibly underestimated clonal diversity. Baseline seropositivity occurred in only a handful of AZD1222 recipients. Dominant at 160-218 and 743-854, vaccine-associated CD4 TCRs also spanned spike.

The CDR3 totals 14 residues. Trimming removed 3 bases at V and 9 bases at J, with 20 bases between. Germline V lookup: CDR1 DFQATT, CDR2 SNEGSKA (reference sequence). This specimen consisted of peripheral blood, obtained 28 days after the second AZD1222 dose. This receptor was taken from an adult who received the AZD1222 COVID-19 vaccine. V and J are TRBV20-1 and TRBJ1-1; D is uncertain. The CDR3 coding sequence is TGCAGTGCTAGTAAATCGTTAACCATGGGTAAAGCTTTCTTT. This codes for CSASKSLTMGKAFF.